Ten or more counts support the clone carrying this T cell receptor beta chain. CDR3 size: 13 residues. V lost 1 base and J lost 4, with 7 bases in between. The data are from a study of identical twins. TCRdb passed the 5' RACE reads through MiXCR, listing each CDR3 protein once. The table shows 600,000 to 800,000 distinct CDR3 sequences, with around 21% occurring only once. The data also belong to a second study, concerning T cells expressing NK-cell markers. That study reports: It was sorted CD3+CD56-NKG2C+, CD3+CD56+NKG2C- and CD3+CD56+NKG2C+ T cells that provided the TCR beta repertoires.

This receptor was obtained from a woman aged 18-29 years in good health. The sample consisted of PBMCs. The chain employs TRBV12-3 or TRBV12-4 and TRBJ2-5; tentatively, D is TRBD2 (6 bases). CDR3 in DNA: TGTGCCAGCAGTTTAGGGAGGGCAGAGACCCAGTACTTC. Translation gives CASSLGRAETQYF.